This TCR beta chain was sequenced for a study of T cells in Graves' hyperthyroidism and ophthalmopathy. Whole-study findings and limits: Onset of ophthalmopathy came a median approximately 6.5 months after the model predicted it.

The CDR3 regions of TCR beta were amplified from RNA transcripts. During a first-round RT-PCR of the TCR CDR3, the HTBI primer set was used. TCRdb ran MiXCR on the multiplex PCR reads and lists one entry per CDR3 protein. The repertoire holds a few hundred thousand distinct CDR3 sequences, 20% to 25% seen once, with 73% in the top ten. This clonotype was recorded many times. Its antigen remains unknown. This CDR3 region has 16 residues. Unmatched junction bases numbered 9, after V lost 6 bases and J lost 4 bases. Germline loops: CDR1 MNHNS, CDR2 SASEGT. Isolation of PBMCs was performed on approximately 10 ml fresh peripheral blood.

The chain couples TRBV6-1 to TRBJ2-5; 12 bases align to TRBD1. The sample was blood. This clonotype originated in a man in his forties or fifties with Graves' hyperthyroidism. CDR3 amino acids: CASRPGTGGRVETQYF. In DNA, the CDR3 is TGTGCCAGCAGACCCGGGACAGGGGGCAGGGTAGAGACCCAGTACTTC.